What follows are 14 T cell receptor beta chains derived from one specimen sequenced in a study of naive and memory T cell subsets. Documented treatment: skin biopsy from PPD injection site in Mantoux-positive individual. A UMI-containing oligonucleotide was joined by 3' ligation to the TCR cDNA template. Four PCR rounds used nested alpha and beta constant region primers plus the SP2 primer. A single record per CDR3 protein comes from TCRdb applying MiXCR to the UMI-ligation and nested PCR reads. The table shows tens of thousands of distinct CDR3 sequences, with 6.5% to 8% occurring only once. The material was skin, obtained from a tuberculin skin test site. The origin of the receptors is an adult in good health.

In this sample, this clonotype turned up a few times. The rearrangement joins TRBV29-1 to TRBJ2-7, with D tentatively TRBD2 (6 bases). This CDR3 region has 15 residues. Trimming removed 5 bases at V and 0 bases at J, with 17 bases between. Germline-derived CDR1 and CDR2 are SQVTM and ANQGSEA. The CDR3 DNA reads as TGCAGCGTTCGCCTGGGGGACTCCTGCTCCTACGAGCAGTACTTC. Protein product: CSVRLGDSCSYEQYF.

In this sample, this clonotype turned up a few times. J is TRBJ2-1 and V is TRBV5-1, with a possible D match to TRBD1 (5 bases). Germline CDR1 and CDR2: SGHRS and YFSETQ. The CDR3 extends over 17 amino acids. Trimming removed 0 bases at V and 4 bases at J, with 17 bases between. The CDR3 DNA reads TGCGCCAGCAGCTTGGGGGCAGGGCTTTCTAGTTACAATGAGCAGTTCTTC. Amino acid sequence: CASSLGAGLSSYNEQFF.

The chain carries TRBV12-5 and TRBJ2-3; 9 nucleotides align to TRBD2. Per germline, CDR1 LGHNT and CDR2 FRNRAP. This CDR3 is 15 amino acids long. The junction had 6 bases not matched to a gene; V was cut back by 6 bases and J by 2 bases. The CDR3 nucleotides are TGTGCTAGTGGGACCAGCGGGGGGTCCACAGATACGCAGTATTTT. Translating it yields CASGTSGGSTDTQYF. Together with reference TRBV12-5 and TRBJ2-3, the CDR3 gives the full variable domain: DARVTQTPRHKVTEMGQEVTMRCQPILGHNTVFWYRQTMMQGLELLAYFRNRAPLDDSGMPKDRFSAEMPDATLATLKIQPSEPRDSAVYFCASGTSGGSTDTQYFGPGTRLTVL.

This clonotype has a count of ten or more. The genes are TRBV12-3 or TRBV12-4 and TRBJ2-2, with 7 bases lining up with TRBD2. This CDR3 has 17 residues. Germline trimming cut 10 bases from V and 4 bases from J; bases unmatched to any gene: 18. CDR3 bases: TGTGCCATCCACGGGGGAGGGAGGATGAGGATCACCGGGGAGCTGTTTTTT. This sequence encodes CAIHGGGRMRITGELFF.

On this clonotype itself: A much bigger clone sits one base away, suggesting this may be a read error. The chain combines TRBV27 with TRBJ1-5; 7 nucleotides agree with TRBD1. CDR1 and CDR2 from the germline V gene are MNHEY and SMNVEV (reference sequence). The CDR3 contains 15 residues. This CDR3 reads CASGLQGLGNQPQHF. The CDR3 DNA is TGTGCCAGCGGTTTACAGGGGCTTGGGAATCAGCCCCAGCATTTT.

This clonotype showed up many times. The rearrangement links TRBV18 to TRBJ1-4; TRBD1 matches at 9 bases. Germline values: CDR1 KGHSH, CDR2 LQKENI. Trimming took 5 bases from V and 6 from J; bases not matched to a gene: 4. There are 14 residues in the CDR3. The CDR3 nucleotides read TGTGCCAGCTCAGAGGGACAGGGTGATGAAAAACTGTTTTTT. Amino acids: CASSEGQGDEKLFF.

V usage is TRBV6-5 and J usage is TRBJ2-1, with TRBD2 identical over 12 bases. The CDR3 is 20 residues long. V gave up 0 bases and J gave up 4 bases; unmatched junction bases: 13. Germline assignment: CDR1 MNHEY and CDR2 SVGAGI. CDR3 sequence: CASSYSGGLAGGPRYNEQFF. As DNA, the CDR3 is TGTGCCAGCAGTTACTCGGGGGGTCTAGCGGGGGGGCCTAGATACAATGAGCAGTTCTTC.

This clonotype was seen at least ten times. The CDR3 loop reads CASSPYNEQFF. CDR3 in DNA: TGTGCCAGCTCACCTTACAATGAGCAGTTCTTC. The chain couples TRBV18 to TRBJ2-1, with D uncertain. The V gene lost 3 bases and the J gene lost 4 bases, with 1 base spanning the gap. The length of the CDR3 is 11 residues. The germline gives CDR1 KGHSH, CDR2 LQKENI.

This clonotype is judged medium-sized (0.01 to 0.1%). The chain couples TRBV6-5 to TRBJ2-3, with D perhaps TRBD2 (5 bases). Germline values: CDR1 MNHEY, CDR2 SVGAGI. The germline V and J ends were trimmed by 5 bases and 4 bases, with 7 bases remaining between them. The CDR3 extends over 12 amino acids. DNA for the CDR3: TGTGCCAGCAGTCCCGGGGCAGATACGCAGTATTTT. This encodes CASSPGADTQYF.

This chain links TRBV9 with TRBJ1-1, with D possibly TRBD1 on 5 matching bases. Trimming removed 8 bases at V and 2 bases at J, with 10 bases between. Germline V gives CDR1 SGDLS, CDR2 YYNGEE. The CDR3 contains 12 residues. CDR3: CASGAANTEAFF. DNA of the CDR3: TGTGCCAGTGGGGCAGCCAACACTGAAGCTTTCTTT.

This clonotype was counted only a few times. The chain combines TRBV19 with TRBJ1-1, with D hard to call. CDR3 length: 13 residues. V gave up 7 bases and J gave up 4 bases, with 13 bases separating them. Germline CDR1 is LNHDA and CDR2 is SQIVND (reference sequence). CDR3 protein: CASNHRASTEAFF. The CDR3 nucleotides read TGTGCCAGTAACCACAGAGCTTCCACTGAAGCTTTCTTT.

The rearrangement links TRBV13 to TRBJ2-7; unclear D gene. CDR3 length: 12 residues. V shed 4 bases and J shed 6 bases, with 10 bases lying between them. The V gene's germline CDR1 is PRHDT and CDR2 FYEKMQ (reference sequence). CDR3 bases: TGTGCCAGCAGCTCTCAGTACTCCGAGCAGTACTTC. Amino acids: CASSSQYSEQYF. The full variable domain, in which reference TRBV13 and TRBJ2-7 provide the parts outside the CDR3, is AAGVIQSPRHLIKEKRETATLKCYPIPRHDTVYWYQQGPGQDPQFLISFYEKMQSDKGSIPDRFSAQQFSDYHSELNMSSLELGDSALYFCASSSQYSEQYFGPGTRLTVT.

This clonotype has more than one count but fewer than ten. V is TRBV2 and J is TRBJ2-4; 10 bases align to TRBD1. CDR1 is SNHLY, CDR2 FYNNEI, per germline. Losses at the gene ends were 4 bases for V and 8 bases for J; bases not matched to a gene: 5. The CDR3 has 14 amino acids. CDR3 loop: CASSGPGQGYIQYF. The CDR3 DNA follows: TGTGCCAGCAGTGGGCCGGGACAGGGGTACATTCAGTACTTC.

This chain connects TRBV19 to TRBJ1-1; 9 bases fit TRBD1. Germline assignment: CDR1 LNHDA and CDR2 SQIVND (reference sequence). The CDR3 sequence is 15 residues long. V lost 5 bases, J lost 2 bases, and 6 bases stayed unmatched. The CDR3 nucleotides read TGTGCCAGTAGTTTCCCGGGACAGGGTAACACTGAAGCTTTCTTT. This sequence encodes CASSFPGQGNTEAFF.